The clone carrying this T cell receptor beta chain was picked up many times. Antigen unknown. Mismatch with germline at one junction end may stem from a read error. This entry belongs to a study of T-cell memory formation after mild COVID-19. This CDR3 has 12 residues. The germline gives CDR1 DFQATT, CDR2 SNEGSKA (reference sequence). TCRdb analysed the 5' RACE reads with MiXCR anew, one entry per CDR3 protein. The table has approximately 60,000 distinct CDR3 sequences, approximately 9.5% seen once. Study results and caveats: Contracting CD4+ clones lay largely in CM and EM, with CD8+ ones residing in EMRA. While clones contracting from day 15 to 85 were balanced between CD4 and CD8, later expanders leaned CD4+. Memory sampled before infection contained some responding clones, suggesting cross-reactive memory joined.

The rearrangement links TRBV20-1 to TRBJ2-1, with D possibly TRBD1 on 7 matching bases. This clonotype was obtained from a man younger than 35 who had mild COVID-19 (a few samples of this study predate the infection). Cell type and time point are not known. Material: PBMCs or a T cell subset sorted from them (not recorded which). CDR3 in DNA: TGCAGTGCTAGAGATGATACAGGGGCGGGGATCTTC. The encoded protein is CSARDDTGAGIF.